This passage covers 19 T cell receptor beta chains from one sample sequenced in a study of monozygotic twins with inflammatory bowel disease. TCRdb reprocessed the 5' RACE reads and keeps a single row for each CDR3 protein, giving no DNA. This sample's table reports a few hundred thousand distinct CDR3 sequences. The sequenced sample consisted of blood. Receptors originate from a human donor with ulcerative colitis or Crohn's disease, or a healthy co-twin of an affected twin (not recorded which).

The chain joins TRBV5-6 to TRBJ1-4. CDR1 SGHDT and CDR2 YYEEEE come from the germline V gene. This CDR3 spans 16 amino acids. This chain's CDR3 is CASSLLRGRRNEKLFF. Drawing the rest from reference TRBV5-6 and TRBJ1-4, the complete variable domain is DAGVTQSPTHLIKTRGQQVTLRCSPKSGHDTVSWYQQALGQGPQFIFQYYEEEERQRGNFPDRFSGHQFPNYSSELNVNALLLGDSALYLCASSLLRGRRNEKLFFGSGTQLSVL.

The chain recombines TRBV28 with TRBJ2-7; TCRdb returns TRBD2, unconfirmable since there is no DNA. Germline assignment: CDR1 MDHEN and CDR2 SYDVKM. This CDR3 has 15 residues. The CDR3 is CASSPLAGVGNEQYF. Complete variable domain (other parts from reference TRBV28 and TRBJ2-7): DVKVTQSSRYLVKRTGEKVFLECVQDMDHENMFWYRQDPGLGLRLIYFSYDVKMKEKGDIPEGYSVSREKKERFSLILESASTNQTSMYLCASSPLAGVGNEQYFGPGTRLTVT.

The chain is built from TRBV10-3 and TRBJ2-3; TCRdb's D call of TRBD2 is untestable without DNA. The germline CDR1 and CDR2 sequences are ENHRY and SYGVKD. CDR3 length equals 16 residues. CDR3 sequence: CAIRRQAGTSTDTQYF.

This chain uses TRBV7-2 with TRBJ2-1; lacking DNA, the TRBD2 call made by TCRdb goes unchecked. The CDR3 runs to 15 residues. Germline values: CDR1 SGHTA, CDR2 FQGNSA. The CDR3 here is CASSLGLASLGEQFF.

The rearrangement links TRBV4-2 to TRBJ2-7; TCRdb designates TRBD2, a call that cannot be tested without DNA. Germline values: CDR1 LGHNA, CDR2 YNFKEQ. There are 19 residues in the CDR3. The chain's CDR3 is CASSQDLGLGRDWLYEQYF.

The chain employs TRBV7-6 and TRBJ1-3. The CDR3 totals 15 residues. Germline V lookup: CDR1 SGHVS, CDR2 FNYEAQ. The CDR3 spells CASSLEVTAGNTIYF.

The chain is built from TRBV7-9 and TRBJ2-1; TCRdb's D call, TRBD2, is unchecked because there is no DNA. The germline CDR1 and CDR2 sequences are SEHNR and FQNEAQ (reference sequence). This CDR3 spans 16 amino acids. The CDR3 here is CASSLVTSGRHNEQFF.

This chain connects TRBV6-1 to TRBJ2-7; TCRdb's D gene call, TRBD1, goes unchecked for lack of DNA. The V gene's germline CDR1 is MNHNS and CDR2 SASEGT. CDR3 length equals 13 residues. Here the CDR3 reads CASSAGQSYEQYF.

The CDR3 protein is CSARANLNDEQFF. J is TRBJ2-1 and V is TRBV20-1. CDR1 is DFQATT, CDR2 SNEGSKA, per germline (reference sequence). This CDR3 has 13 amino acids.

This rearrangement joins TRBV20-1 to TRBJ1-6. This CDR3 has 17 residues. The germline V gene encodes CDR1 DFQATT and CDR2 SNEGSKA (reference sequence). The CDR3 sequence is CSARGLAGTSYNSPLHF.

The gene calls are TRBV15 and TRBJ2-7; TCRdb outputs TRBD2, but without DNA this stays unchecked. Germline V lookup: CDR1 LNHNV, CDR2 YYDKDF (reference sequence). This CDR3 comprises 14 residues. This chain's CDR3 is CATSRDGGLGEQYF.

The chain has TRBV11-2 and TRBJ2-7; the D call from TCRdb, TRBD1, cannot be confirmed without DNA. The CDR3 consists of 16 residues. Germline CDR1 and CDR2: SGHAT and FQNNGV. CDR3 amino acids: CASSLVGGPSSYEQYF. Filled out from reference TRBV11-2 and TRBJ2-7, the complete variable domain reads EAGVAQSPRYKIIEKRQSVAFWCNPISGHATLYWYQQILGQGPKLLIQFQNNGVVDDSQLPKDRFSAERLKGVDSTLKIQPAKLEDSAVYLCASSLVGGPSSYEQYFGPGTRLTVT.

CDR3 amino acids: CASRPGGSAYEQYF. V and J are TRBV6-6 and TRBJ2-7; without DNA, the TCRdb call of TRBD2 cannot be checked. Germline V gene lookup returns CDR1 MNHNY and CDR2 SVGAGI (reference sequence). The CDR3 consists of 14 residues.

This chain joins TRBV6-6 and TRBJ2-1; TCRdb reports TRBD2, a call that lacks DNA to check it against. The CDR3 loop spans 12 amino acids. From germline, CDR1 is MNHNY and CDR2 SVGAGI (reference sequence). The CDR3 loop is CAIRLAGNEQFF.

This rearrangement joins TRBV27 to TRBJ1-1; TCRdb selects TRBD1, and the lack of DNA leaves this call unchecked. This CDR3 is built from 13 residues. CDR1 is MNHEY and CDR2 is SMNVEV in the germline V gene (reference sequence). The CDR3 region is CASSTPENTEAFF.

The chain joins TRBV29-1 to TRBJ2-4. Germline loops: CDR1 SQVTM, CDR2 ANQGSEA. The CDR3 sequence is 11 residues long. The CDR3 sequence: CSVDSKNIQYF.

The V and J genes are TRBV7-2 and TRBJ2-1. CDR1 SGHTA and CDR2 FQGNSA come from the germline V gene. The length of the CDR3 is 15 residues. The CDR3 protein is CASSYSGGKSNEQFF.

The chain has TRBV10-3 and TRBJ2-1. The CDR3 covers 15 residues. In germline, CDR1 is ENHRY, CDR2 SYGVKD. CDR3 residues: CAISGDSRPYNEQFF.

The gene calls are TRBV4-3 and TRBJ2-5. The CDR3 is 13 amino acids. Germline V gene lookup returns CDR1 LGHNA and CDR2 YSLEER. This CDR3 reads CASSQNYQETQYF.